This T cell receptor (beta chain) was sequenced during a study of shared clonotypes between healthy human individuals. Study as a whole: For every donor, three CD4 naive, three CD4 memory, two CD8 naive and one CD8 memory plates were used. Study-wide findings and caveats: Sampling included only blood; tissue repertoires likely differ. Shared clonotypes across all four donors exceeded non-shared ones in generation probability. Among a handful of donors, roughly 5% of naive CD4 clonotypes were found in common.

To note about this clone: Its antigen is not identified.

Repertoires were generated with immunoSEQ multiplex PCR, while TCRdb's copy carries only in-frame clones and drops some. The sample carries 2.3 million or so clones, approximately 93% recorded once. Trimming took 7 bases from V and 5 from J; bases not matched to a gene: 9. The CDR3 has 15 amino acids. CDR1 is SGHTA, CDR2 FQGNSA, per germline. This receptor was obtained from a man aged 18 to 35 in good health. Some clones in this sample may be carry-over from other donors' samples. The V call is TRBV7-2, the J call TRBJ2-7; 12 bases match TRBD2. What was sequenced was naive CD4+ T cells from PBMCs. Noted subset: CD45RA+ positively selected. In DNA, the CDR3 is TGTGCCAGCACCCCCGGACTAGCGGGACCCCACGAGCAGTACTTC. Translated: CASTPGLAGPHEQYF.